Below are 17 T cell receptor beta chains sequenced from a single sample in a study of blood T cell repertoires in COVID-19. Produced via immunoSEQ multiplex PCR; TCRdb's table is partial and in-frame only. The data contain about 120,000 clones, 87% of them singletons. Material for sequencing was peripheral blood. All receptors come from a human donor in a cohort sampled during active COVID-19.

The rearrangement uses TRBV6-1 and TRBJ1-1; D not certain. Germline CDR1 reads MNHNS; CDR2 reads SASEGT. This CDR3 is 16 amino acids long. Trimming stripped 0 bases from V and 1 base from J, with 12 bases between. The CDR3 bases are TGTGCCAGCAGTGAAGCGAGGGCCCGGAAGAACACTGAAGCTTTCTTT. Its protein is CASSEARARKNTEAFF.

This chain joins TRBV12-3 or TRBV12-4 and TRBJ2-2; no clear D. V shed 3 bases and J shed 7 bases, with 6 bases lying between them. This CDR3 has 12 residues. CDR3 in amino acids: CASSLYSGELFF. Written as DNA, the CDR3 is TGTGCCAGCAGTTTGTATAGCGGGGAGCTGTTTTTT.

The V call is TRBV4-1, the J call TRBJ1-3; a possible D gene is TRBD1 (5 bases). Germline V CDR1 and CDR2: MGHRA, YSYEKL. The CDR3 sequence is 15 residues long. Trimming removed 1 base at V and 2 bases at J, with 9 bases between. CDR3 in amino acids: CASSQGGAPGNTIYF. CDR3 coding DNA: TGCGCCAGCAGCCAAGGGGGCGCACCTGGAAACACCATATATTTT.

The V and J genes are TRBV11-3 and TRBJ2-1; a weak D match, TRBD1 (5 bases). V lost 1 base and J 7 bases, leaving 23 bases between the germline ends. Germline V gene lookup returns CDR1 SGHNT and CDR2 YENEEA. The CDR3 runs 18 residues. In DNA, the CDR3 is TGTGCCAGCAGCTTAGTAGGGGCCGGAGTCCTGTACAATAATGAGCAGTTCTTC. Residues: CASSLVGAGVLYNNEQFF.

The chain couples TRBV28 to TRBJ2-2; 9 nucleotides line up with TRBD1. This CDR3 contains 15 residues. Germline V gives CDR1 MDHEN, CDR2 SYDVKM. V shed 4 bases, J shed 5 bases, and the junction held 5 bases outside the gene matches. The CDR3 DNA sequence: TGTGCCAGCAGTTGGTCCGGACAGGGGACCGGGGAGCTGTTTTTT. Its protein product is CASSWSGQGTGELFF.

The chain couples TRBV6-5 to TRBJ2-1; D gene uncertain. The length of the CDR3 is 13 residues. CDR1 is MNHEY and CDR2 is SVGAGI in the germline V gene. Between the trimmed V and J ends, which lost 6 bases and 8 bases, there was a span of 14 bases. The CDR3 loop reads CASRPLRGDEQFF. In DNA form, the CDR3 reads TGTGCCAGCAGGCCCCTCCGCGGCGATGAGCAGTTCTTC.

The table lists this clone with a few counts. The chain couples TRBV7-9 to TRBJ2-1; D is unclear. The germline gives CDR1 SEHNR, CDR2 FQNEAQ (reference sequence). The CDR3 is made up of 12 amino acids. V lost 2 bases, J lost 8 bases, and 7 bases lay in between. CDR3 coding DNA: TGTGCCAGCAGCTTAAGGAGTTATGAGCAGTTCTTC. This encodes CASSLRSYEQFF.

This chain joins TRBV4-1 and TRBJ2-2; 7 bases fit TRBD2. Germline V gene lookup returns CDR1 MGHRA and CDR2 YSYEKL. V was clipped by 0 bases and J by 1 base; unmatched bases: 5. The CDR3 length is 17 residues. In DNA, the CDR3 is TGCGCCAGCAGCCAAGATTGGAGCGGGGTGAACACCGGGGAGCTGTTTTTT. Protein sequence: CASSQDWSGVNTGELFF.

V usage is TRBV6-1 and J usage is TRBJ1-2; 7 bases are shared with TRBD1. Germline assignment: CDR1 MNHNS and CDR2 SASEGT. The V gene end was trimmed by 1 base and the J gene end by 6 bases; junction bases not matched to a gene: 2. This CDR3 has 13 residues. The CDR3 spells CASSEDRGNGYTF. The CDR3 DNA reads TGTGCCAGCAGTGAAGACAGGGGCAATGGCTACACCTTC.

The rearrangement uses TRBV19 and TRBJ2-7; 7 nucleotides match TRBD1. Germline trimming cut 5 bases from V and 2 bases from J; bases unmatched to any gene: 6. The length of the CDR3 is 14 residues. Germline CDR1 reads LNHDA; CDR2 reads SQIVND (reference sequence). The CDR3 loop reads CASSSDREAYEQYF. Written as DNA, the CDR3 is TGTGCCAGTAGTTCCGACAGGGAAGCCTACGAGCAGTACTTC.

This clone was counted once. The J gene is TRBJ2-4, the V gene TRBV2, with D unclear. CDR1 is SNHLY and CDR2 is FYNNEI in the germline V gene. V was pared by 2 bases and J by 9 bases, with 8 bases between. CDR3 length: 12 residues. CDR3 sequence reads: CASSERVLIQYF. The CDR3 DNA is TGTGCCAGCAGTGAACGGGTTCTCATTCAGTACTTC. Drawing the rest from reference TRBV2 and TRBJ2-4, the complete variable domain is EPEVTQTPSHQVTQMGQEVILRCVPISNHLYFYWYRQILGQKVEFLVSFYNNEISEKSEIFDDQFSVERPDGSNFTLKIRSTKLEDSAMYFCASSERVLIQYFGAGTRLSVL.

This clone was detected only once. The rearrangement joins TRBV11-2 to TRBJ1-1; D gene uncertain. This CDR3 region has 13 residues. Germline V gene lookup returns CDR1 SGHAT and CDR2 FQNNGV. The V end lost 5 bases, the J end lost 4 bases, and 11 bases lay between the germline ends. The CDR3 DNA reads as TGTGCCAGCAGCCCAGTACGCCCCACTGAAGCTTTCTTT. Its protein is CASSPVRPTEAFF.

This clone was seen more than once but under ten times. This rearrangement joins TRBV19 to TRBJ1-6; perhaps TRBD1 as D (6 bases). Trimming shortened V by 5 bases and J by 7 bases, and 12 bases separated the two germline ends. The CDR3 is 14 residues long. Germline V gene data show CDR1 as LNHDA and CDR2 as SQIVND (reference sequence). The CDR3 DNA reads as TGTGCCAGTAGTTTCCGACAGGAGAATTCACCCCTCCACTTT. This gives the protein CASSFRQENSPLHF.

CDR3 sequence: CASSITSGYTDTQYF. CDR3 coding DNA: TGTGCCAGTAGTATAACTAGCGGGTACACAGATACGCAGTATTTT. V and J are TRBV19 and TRBJ2-3, with 9 bases aligning to TRBD2. The J segment lost 2 bases and the V segment lost 2 bases, leaving 2 bases of the junction unmatched. CDR1 is LNHDA and CDR2 is SQIVND in the germline V gene (reference sequence). The CDR3 loop spans 15 amino acids.

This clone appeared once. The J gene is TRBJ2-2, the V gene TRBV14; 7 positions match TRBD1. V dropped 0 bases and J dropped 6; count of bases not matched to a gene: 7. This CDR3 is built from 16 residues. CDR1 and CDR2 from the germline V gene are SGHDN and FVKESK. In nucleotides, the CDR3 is TGTGCCAGCAGCCAAGATCGAGGGGGCCGGGCCGGGGAGCTGTTTTTT. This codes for CASSQDRGGRAGELFF.

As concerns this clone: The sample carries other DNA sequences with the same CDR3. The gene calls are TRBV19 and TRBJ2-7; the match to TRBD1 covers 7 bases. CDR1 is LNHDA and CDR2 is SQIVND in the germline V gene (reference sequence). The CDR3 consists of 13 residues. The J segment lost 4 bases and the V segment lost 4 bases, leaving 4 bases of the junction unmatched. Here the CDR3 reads CASSTPTGYEQYF. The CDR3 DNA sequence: TGTGCCAGTAGTACCCCGACAGGGTACGAGCAGTACTTC. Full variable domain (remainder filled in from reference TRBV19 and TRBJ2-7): DGGITQSPKYLFRKEGQNVTLSCEQNLNHDAMYWYRQDPGQGLRLIYYSQIVNDFQKGDIAEGYSVSREKKESFPLTVTSAQKNPTAFYLCASSTPTGYEQYFGPGTRLTVT.

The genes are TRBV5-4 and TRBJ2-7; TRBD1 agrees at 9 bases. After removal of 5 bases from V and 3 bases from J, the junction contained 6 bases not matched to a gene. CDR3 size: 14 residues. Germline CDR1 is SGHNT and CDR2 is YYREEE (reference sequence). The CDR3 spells CASRPDRGSYEQYF. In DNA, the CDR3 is TGTGCCAGCAGACCAGACAGGGGGAGCTACGAGCAGTACTTC. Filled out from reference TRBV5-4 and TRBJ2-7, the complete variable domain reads ETGVTQSPTHLIKTRGQQVTLRCSSQSGHNTVSWYQQALGQGPQFIFQYYREEENGRGNFPPRFSGLQFPNYSSELNVNALELDDSALYLCASRPDRGSYEQYFGPGTRLTVT.